The present entry profiles one TCR beta chain with its context. Its antigen is unknown. The CDR3 length is 16 residues. Trimming left V 3 bases short and J 9 bases short, with 18 bases between. From germline, CDR1 is MGHRA and CDR2 YSYEKL. This sample is part of a study of CD8 T cells in Susac syndrome. General study points: The study conceded that its TCR sequencing and HLA analysis involved relatively few individuals.

RNA, at about 0.45 to 1 ug, was reverse transcribed with random hexamers. The method of amplification for TCR beta CDR3 was immunoSEQ multiplex PCR, covering 54 Vbeta and 13 Jbeta. One entry per CDR3 protein, called by TCRdb with MiXCR from the immunoSEQ multiplex PCR reads. The sample consists of hundreds of thousands of distinct CDR3 sequences, 92% of them appearing once. The T cells that were sequenced for TCR beta were CD8+ and CD4+ cells from blood. Both CD4+ and CD8+ T cells were negatively isolated, and TEMRA cells underwent FACS enrichment. Material: CD8+ T cells from PBMCs. The receptor's source is a human donor with multiple sclerosis. The V gene is TRBV4-1, the J gene TRBJ1-6; D is undetermined. The CDR3 nucleotides read TGCGCCAGCAGCCAGCCTCGGGGAGAGGGAACTTCACCCCTCCACTTT. Protein product: CASSQPRGEGTSPLHF.